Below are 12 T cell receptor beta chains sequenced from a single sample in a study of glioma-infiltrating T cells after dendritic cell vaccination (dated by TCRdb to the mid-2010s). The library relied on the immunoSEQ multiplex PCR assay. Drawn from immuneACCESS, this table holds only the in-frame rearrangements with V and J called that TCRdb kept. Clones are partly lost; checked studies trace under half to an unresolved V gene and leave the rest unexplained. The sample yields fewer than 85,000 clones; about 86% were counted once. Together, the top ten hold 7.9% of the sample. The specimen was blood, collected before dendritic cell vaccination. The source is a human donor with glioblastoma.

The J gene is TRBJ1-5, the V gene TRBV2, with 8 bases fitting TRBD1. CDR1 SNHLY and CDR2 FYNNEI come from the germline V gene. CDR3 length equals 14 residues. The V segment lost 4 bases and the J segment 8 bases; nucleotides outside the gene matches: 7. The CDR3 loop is CASSARTGLEPQHF. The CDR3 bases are TGTGCCAGCAGTGCACGGACAGGGTTGGAGCCCCAGCATTTT.

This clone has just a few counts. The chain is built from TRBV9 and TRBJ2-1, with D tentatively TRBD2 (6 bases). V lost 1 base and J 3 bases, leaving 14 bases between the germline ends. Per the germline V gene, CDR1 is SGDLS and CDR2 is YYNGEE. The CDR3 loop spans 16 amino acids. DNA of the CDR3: TGTGCCAGCAGCGTACGGGTCTCAGCGGGCTACAATGAGCAGTTCTTC. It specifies CASSVRVSAGYNEQFF. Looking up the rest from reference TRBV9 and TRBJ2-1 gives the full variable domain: DSGVTQTPKHLITATGQRVTLRCSPRSGDLSVYWYQQSLDQGLQFLIQYYNGEERAKGNILERFSAQQFPDLHSELNLSSLELGDSALYFCASSVRVSAGYNEQFFGPGTRLTVL.

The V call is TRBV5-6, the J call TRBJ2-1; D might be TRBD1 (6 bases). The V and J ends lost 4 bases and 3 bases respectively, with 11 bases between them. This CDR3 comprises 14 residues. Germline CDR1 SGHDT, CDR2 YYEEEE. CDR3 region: CASSRDTVYNEQFF. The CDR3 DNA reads TGTGCCAGCAGCAGGGACACAGTCTACAATGAGCAGTTCTTC.

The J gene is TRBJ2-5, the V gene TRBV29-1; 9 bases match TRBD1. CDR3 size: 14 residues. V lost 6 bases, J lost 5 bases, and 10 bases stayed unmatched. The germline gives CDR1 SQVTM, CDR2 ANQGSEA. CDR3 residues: CSVGLTGGSETQYF. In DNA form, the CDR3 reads TGCAGCGTAGGGTTGACAGGGGGGAGCGAGACCCAGTACTTC.

The CDR3, as DNA: TGTGCCAGCAGTGCGGAGCGGGGCCGCACAGATACGCAGTATTTT. Its protein product is CASSAERGRTDTQYF. This sequence joins TRBV6-4 and TRBJ2-3; 7 nucleotides line up with TRBD2. The trim removed 4 bases at V and 1 base at J, leaving 5 bases unmatched. The CDR3 covers 15 residues. Per germline, CDR1 MRHNA and CDR2 SNTAGT.

CDR3 sequence: CASSLTGTPRVHEQYF. The CDR3 DNA is TGTGCCAGCAGCTTAACCGGGACTCCCCGCGTCCACGAGCAGTACTTC. The rearrangement joins TRBV7-3 to TRBJ2-7; weak D call: TRBD2 (6 bases). There are 16 residues in the CDR3. V dropped 0 bases and J dropped 5 bases, with 17 bases sitting between them. Germline assignment: CDR1 SGHTA and CDR2 FQGTGA.

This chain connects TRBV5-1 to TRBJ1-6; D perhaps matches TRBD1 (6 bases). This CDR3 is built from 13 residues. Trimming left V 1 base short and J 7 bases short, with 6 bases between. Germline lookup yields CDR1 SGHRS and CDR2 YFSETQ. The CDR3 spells CASSLQGNSPLHF. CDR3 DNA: TGCGCCAGCAGCTTGCAGGGGAATTCACCCCTCCACTTT.

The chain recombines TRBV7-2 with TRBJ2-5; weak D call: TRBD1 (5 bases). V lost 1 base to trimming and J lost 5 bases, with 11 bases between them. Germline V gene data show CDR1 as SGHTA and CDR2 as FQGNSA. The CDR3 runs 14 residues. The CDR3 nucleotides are TGTGCCAGCAGCTTAGATGGGGCCAGGGAGACCCAGTACTTC. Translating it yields CASSLDGARETQYF. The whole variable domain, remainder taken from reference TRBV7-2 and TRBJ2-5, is GAGVSQSPSNKVTEKGKDVELRCDPISGHTALYWYRQSLGQGLEFLIYFQGNSAPDKSGLPSDRFSAERTGGSVSTLTIQRTQQEDSAVYLCASSLDGARETQYFGPGTRLLVL.

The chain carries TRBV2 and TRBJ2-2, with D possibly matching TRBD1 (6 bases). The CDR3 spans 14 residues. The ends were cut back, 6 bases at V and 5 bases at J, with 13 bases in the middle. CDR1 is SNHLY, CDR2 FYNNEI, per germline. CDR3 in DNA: TGTGCCAGCAGGGGACAACTACTAACCGGGGAGCTGTTTTTT. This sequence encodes CASRGQLLTGELFF.

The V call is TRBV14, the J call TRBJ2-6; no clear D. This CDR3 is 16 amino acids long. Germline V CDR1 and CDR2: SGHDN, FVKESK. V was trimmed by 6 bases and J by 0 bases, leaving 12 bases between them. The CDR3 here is CASSRNTVSGANVLTF. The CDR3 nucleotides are TGTGCCAGCAGTCGTAACACCGTCTCTGGGGCCAACGTCCTGACTTTC.

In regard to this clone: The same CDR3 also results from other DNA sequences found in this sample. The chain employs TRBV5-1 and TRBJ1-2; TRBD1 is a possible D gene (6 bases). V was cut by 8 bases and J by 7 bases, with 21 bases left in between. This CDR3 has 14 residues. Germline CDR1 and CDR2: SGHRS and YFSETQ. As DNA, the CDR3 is TGCGCCAGTAGTCCAGGGGAAGGTGGTCGTGGCTACACCTTC. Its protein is CASSPGEGGRGYTF.

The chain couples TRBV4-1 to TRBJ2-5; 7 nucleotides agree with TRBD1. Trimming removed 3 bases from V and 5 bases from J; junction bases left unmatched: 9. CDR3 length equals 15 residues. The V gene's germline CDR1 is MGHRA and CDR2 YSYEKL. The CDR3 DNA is TGCGCCAGCAGCCACAACGACAGGGTAGGGGAGACCCAGTACTTC. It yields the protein CASSHNDRVGETQYF.